The 18 T cell receptor beta chains presented below share a single source sample, sequenced in a study of human T cells and chemical hapten exposure (dated by TCRdb to 2020 to 2022). Receptor libraries were prepared by RACE. TCRdb lists the instrument as NextSeq 500. TCRdb reanalyzed the raw reads on its own, using fastp at Q25 for trimming and MiXCR for clone calling, and kept in-frame beta chains. Entries are consolidated by CDR3 protein sequence, retaining the most common genes and DNA. The sample records roughly 54,000 distinct CDR3 sequences, just under 10% of which are singletons. Of the sample, about 1.7% falls within the top ten clones. The time point label for this specimen denotes: patch test 2, 6 weeks after DPC sensitization. The treatment or condition label, read with the paper, signifies: therapeutic diphenylcyclopropenone sensitization with weekly scalp DPC. Sequencing used whole blood, obtained in connection with sensitization to the hapten diphenylcyclopropenone (DPC). Receptor source: a woman aged 50 to 65 with alopecia areata. Some clones in this sample may be carry-over from other donors' samples.

This clonotype was detected many times. The chain uses TRBV4-1 and TRBJ1-1, with D tentatively TRBD1 (5 bases). The V gene lost 2 bases and the J gene lost 1 base, with 11 bases spanning the gap. The CDR3 length is 15 residues. CDR1 and CDR2 from the germline V gene are MGHRA and YSYEKL. CDR3 sequence: CASSQPRRGNTEAFF. The CDR3 DNA is TGCGCCAGCAGCCAACCTAGAAGGGGGAACACTGAAGCTTTCTTT.

The chain employs TRBV28 and TRBJ2-3; D unresolved. V was pared by 2 bases and J by 4 bases, with 13 bases between. CDR3 size: 15 residues. Germline CDR1 reads MDHEN; CDR2 reads SYDVKM. The CDR3 loop reads CASSLDHAAADTQYF. The CDR3, as DNA: TGTGCCAGCAGTTTAGACCACGCCGCCGCAGATACGCAGTATTTT.

Many counts were recorded for this clonotype. V usage is TRBV18 and J usage is TRBJ1-1; D not certain. The CDR3 has 12 amino acids. Germline lookup yields CDR1 KGHSH and CDR2 LQKENI. Deletions cut 3 bases from V and 0 bases from J, with 2 bases between. This CDR3 is CASSPLNTEAFF. CDR3 in DNA: TGTGCCAGCTCACCCTTGAACACTGAAGCTTTCTTT.

This clonotype has at least ten counts. V gene TRBV12-3 or TRBV12-4 combines with J gene TRBJ1-6, with D maybe TRBD1 (6 bases). With 5 bases removed from V and 0 bases from J, the gap between germline ends came to 14 bases. The CDR3 loop spans 17 amino acids. The CDR3 loop is CASSPVGGRSYNSPLHF. The CDR3 DNA is TGTGCCAGCAGTCCTGTGGGGGGCCGCTCCTATAATTCACCCCTCCACTTT.

This CDR3 reads CASSRGQGITEAFF. The CDR3 bases are TGTGCCAGCAGTCGAGGACAGGGGATTACTGAAGCTTTCTTT. The chain recombines TRBV6-6 with TRBJ1-1, with 9 bases lining up with TRBD1. Germline V gene lookup returns CDR1 MNHNY and CDR2 SVGAGI (reference sequence). Trimming removed 5 bases from V and 5 bases from J; junction bases left unmatched: 6. The CDR3 loop spans 14 amino acids.

This clonotype is termed medium-sized. The chain recombines TRBV5-1 with TRBJ2-1, with D perhaps TRBD2 (6 bases). This CDR3 has 15 amino acids. The ends were cut back, 0 bases at V and 6 bases at J, with 13 bases in the middle. The V gene's germline CDR1 is SGHRS and CDR2 YFSETQ. CDR3 in amino acids: CASSLEGGALNEQFF. The DNA for the CDR3 is TGCGCCAGCAGCTTGGAAGGCGGGGCCCTCAATGAGCAGTTCTTC. Variable domain in full (rest from reference TRBV5-1 and TRBJ2-1): KAGVTQTPRYLIKTRGQQVTLSCSPISGHRSVSWYQQTPGQGLQFLFEYFSETQRNKGNFPGRFSGRQFSNSRSEMNVSTLELGDSALYLCASSLEGGALNEQFFGPGTRLTVL.

This chain joins TRBV28 and TRBJ2-5; D gene ambiguous. The CDR3 is made up of 15 amino acids. V shed 6 bases and J shed 4 bases, with 18 bases lying between them. Germline assignment: CDR1 MDHEN and CDR2 SYDVKM. This CDR3 reads CASRATPSRAETQYF. Written as DNA, the CDR3 is TGTGCCAGCAGGGCGACCCCCTCAAGGGCAGAGACCCAGTACTTC.

This clonotype was counted only a few times. This chain uses TRBV4-3 with TRBJ2-4; no reliable D call. V was shortened by 0 bases and J by 6 bases, with 6 bases between the two germline ends. Germline V gives CDR1 LGHNA, CDR2 YSLEER. This CDR3 spans 13 amino acids. The CDR3 spells CASSQESGNIQYF. The CDR3 DNA follows: TGCGCCAGCAGCCAAGAATCCGGAAACATTCAGTACTTC.

The chain uses TRBV7-9 and TRBJ1-1, with D maybe TRBD1 (6 bases). Germline V CDR1 and CDR2: SEHNR, FQNEAQ (reference sequence). CDR3 length: 17 residues. Trimming stripped 6 bases from V and 0 bases from J, with 20 bases between. CDR3 nucleotide sequence: TGTGCCAGCAGGGACGGAAACAGGGATTTAATGAACACTGAAGCTTTCTTT. Protein: CASRDGNRDLMNTEAFF. Combining the CDR3 with reference TRBV7-9 and TRBJ1-1 gives the whole variable domain DTGVSQNPRHKITKRGQNVTFRCDPISEHNRLYWYRQTLGQGPEFLTYFQNEAQLEKSRLLSDRFSAERPKGSFSTLEIQRTEQGDSAMYLCASRDGNRDLMNTEAFFGQGTRLTVV.

This clonotype was observed a handful of times. The chain has TRBV28 and TRBJ1-1; D not certain. The CDR3 contains 9 residues. V was pared by 10 bases and J by 9 bases, with 9 bases between. The germline V gene has CDR1 MDHEN and CDR2 SYDVKM. CDR3 loop: CATSPKAFF. CDR3 nucleotides: TGTGCCACCTCTCCAAAAGCTTTCTTT.

Only a few counts were recorded for this clonotype. The rearrangement joins TRBV5-1 to TRBJ2-5, with 8 bases fitting TRBD1. CDR3 size: 14 residues. Unmatched junction bases numbered 7, after V lost 4 bases and J lost 5 bases. Per germline, CDR1 SGHRS and CDR2 YFSETQ. DNA of the CDR3: TGCGCCAGCAGCCCGGGACAGGCGGGGGAGACCCAGTACTTC. It is translated as CASSPGQAGETQYF.

This clonotype has more than one count but fewer than ten. This sequence joins TRBV12-3 or TRBV12-4 and TRBJ1-1, with 7 bases identical to TRBD1. The CDR3 runs 14 residues. The junction had 5 bases not matched to a gene; V was cut back by 3 bases and J by 4 bases. Written as DNA, the CDR3 is TGTGCCAGCAGTTTGGCAGGGGGTGCCACTGAAGCTTTCTTT. This gives the protein CASSLAGGATEAFF.

This clonotype has just a few counts. This chain's CDR3 is CASSYSGRGNTEAFF. Written as DNA, the CDR3 is TGTGCCAGCAGTTACTCTGGGAGGGGGAACACTGAAGCTTTCTTT. The genes are TRBV6-5 and TRBJ1-1, with TRBD1 as a possible D gene (5 bases). CDR1 MNHEY and CDR2 SVGAGI come from the germline V gene. The CDR3 consists of 15 residues. Trimming cost V 0 bases and J 1 base, with 9 bases left between them.

This clonotype was counted ten times or more. The CDR3 DNA is TGTGCCAGCAGTTTTGGGCGGAGAAATGAAAAACTGTTTTTT. This sequence encodes CASSFGRRNEKLFF. The J gene is TRBJ1-4, the V gene TRBV12-3 or TRBV12-4; no definite D call. Trimming removed 3 bases at V and 5 bases at J, with 10 bases between. The CDR3 spans 14 residues.

The rearrangement links TRBV4-2 to TRBJ1-3; TRBD1 matches 7 bases. Germline trimming cut 4 bases from V and 2 bases from J; bases unmatched to any gene: 5. CDR1 and CDR2 (germline): LGHNA, YNFKEQ. The CDR3 is made up of 15 amino acids. In DNA form, the CDR3 reads TGTGCCAGCAGCCTAGAGGACAGGCCTGGAAACACCATATATTTT. Translating it yields CASSLEDRPGNTIYF.

This chain uses TRBV7-2 with TRBJ2-3, with TRBD2 identical over 7 bases. The CDR3 contains 15 residues. Germline CDR1 is SGHTA and CDR2 is FQGNSA. V gave up 5 bases and J gave up 1 base; unmatched junction bases: 6. CDR3 in amino acids: CASSPTGGGTDTQYF. In DNA form, the CDR3 reads TGTGCCAGCAGCCCTACTGGGGGGGGCACAGATACGCAGTATTTT.

The DNA for the CDR3 is TGTGCCAGCAGCCGCAGTGGGGGCTCTGGAAACACCATATATTTT. Its protein is CASSRSGGSGNTIYF. The rearrangement uses TRBV6-5 and TRBJ1-3, with D perhaps matching TRBD1 (5 bases). CDR1 is MNHEY and CDR2 is SVGAGI in the germline V gene. This CDR3 contains 15 residues. V gave up 6 bases and J gave up 0 bases, with 12 bases separating them.

This clonotype was counted ten times or more. J is TRBJ1-5 and V is TRBV24-1, with D perhaps TRBD1 (6 bases). Germline loops: CDR1 KGHDR, CDR2 SFDVKD. This CDR3 has 14 amino acids. The ends were cut back, 3 bases at V and 7 bases at J, with 12 bases in the middle. The CDR3, as DNA: TGTGCCACCAGTGATGCCGCAGGGGCCCAGCCCCAGCATTTT. Its translation is CATSDAAGAQPQHF.